The clone carrying this T cell receptor beta chain was found many times. Time point of the sample: patch test 2, 6 weeks after DPC sensitization. Noted treatment: therapeutic diphenylcyclopropenone sensitization with weekly scalp DPC. The library tagged each cDNA molecule with unique molecular identifiers. Each CDR3 protein is one row after TCRdb ran MiXCR on the RACE reads. The data contain nearly 95,000 distinct CDR3 sequences, more than 9.5% of them singletons. The data were obtained in a study of human T cells and chemical hapten exposure. This sequence originates from a man in his forties with alopecia areata. Some clones in this sample may be carry-over from other donors' samples. The sample here was whole blood, taken in connection with sensitization to the hapten diphenylcyclopropenone (DPC).

CDR3 nucleotide sequence: TGTGCCAGCAGCTTAGAAACTAATGAAAAACTGTTTTTT. It specifies CASSLETNEKLFF. V and J are TRBV7-2 and TRBJ1-4; D gene ambiguous. Germline V gene sequence: CDR1 SGHTA, CDR2 FQGNSA. The CDR3 consists of 13 residues. Trimming cost V 1 base and J 1 base, with 1 base left between them.